This T cell receptor (beta chain) derives from a study of shared clonotypes between healthy human individuals. Germline CDR1 reads LNHDA; CDR2 reads SQIVND (reference sequence). V lost 0 bases to trimming and J lost 3 bases, with 15 bases between them. The CDR3 consists of 16 residues. CD45RO negativity and positive selection for CCR7 defined naive CD8 cells, a population that excluded terminally differentiated effector memory CD45RA+ cells. Sequencing used immunoSEQ multiplex PCR; TCRdb keeps in-frame clones, though not all of them. The table includes about 2 million clones, over 85% detected once. The sequence came from a man between 18 and 35 years old in good health. Material for sequencing was naive CD8+ T cells sorted from blood. The chain uses TRBV19 and TRBJ2-7, with D perhaps given as TRBD1 or TRBD2 (6 bases each). The DNA for the CDR3 is TGTGCCAGTAGTATAGATTGGGGGGACAACGGCTACGAGCAGTACTTC. Its protein product is CASSIDWGDNGYEQYF.